This T cell receptor (beta chain) is drawn from a study of T cell changes during pregnancy in multiple sclerosis. Generated by immunoSEQ multiplex PCR, the TCRdb table keeps only in-frame clones and is missing some. The sample has fewer than 95,000 clones; more than 85% are singletons. Germline lookup yields CDR1 SGHRS and CDR2 YFSETQ. The CDR3 has 12 amino acids. The ends were cut back, 4 bases at V and 1 base at J, with 2 bases in the middle. Source: peripheral blood, taken in the first trimester of pregnancy. This TCR was recovered from a female donor in good health, enrolled as a control in a pregnancy study. The chain is built from TRBV5-1 and TRBJ2-2, with D unresolved. CDR3 sequence reads: CASSQNTGELFF. The CDR3 nucleotides are TGCGCCAGCAGCCAGAACACCGGGGAGCTGTTTTTT.